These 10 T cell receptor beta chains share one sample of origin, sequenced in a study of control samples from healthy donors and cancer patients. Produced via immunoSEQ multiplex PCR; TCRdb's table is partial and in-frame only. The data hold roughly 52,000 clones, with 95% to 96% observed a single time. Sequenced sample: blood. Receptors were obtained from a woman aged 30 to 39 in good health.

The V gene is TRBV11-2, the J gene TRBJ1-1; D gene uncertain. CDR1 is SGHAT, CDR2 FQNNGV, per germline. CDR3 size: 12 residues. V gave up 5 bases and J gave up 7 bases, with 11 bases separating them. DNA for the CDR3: TGTGCCAGCAGCACAAAGGCCGGTGAAGCTTTCTTT. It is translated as CASSTKAGEAFF.

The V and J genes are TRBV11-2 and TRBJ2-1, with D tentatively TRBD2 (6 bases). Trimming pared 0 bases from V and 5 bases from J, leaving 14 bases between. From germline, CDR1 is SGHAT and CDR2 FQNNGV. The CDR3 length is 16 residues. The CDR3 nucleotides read TGTGCCAGCAGCTTAGATCCCGGACTACTCGACAATGAGCAGTTCTTC. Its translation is CASSLDPGLLDNEQFF.

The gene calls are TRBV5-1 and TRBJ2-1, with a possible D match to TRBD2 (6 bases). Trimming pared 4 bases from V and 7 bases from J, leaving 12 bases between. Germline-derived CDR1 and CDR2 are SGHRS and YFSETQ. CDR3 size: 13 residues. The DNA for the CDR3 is TGCGCCAGCAGCCGGGGGATGGAGAATGAGCAGTTCTTC. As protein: CASSRGMENEQFF.

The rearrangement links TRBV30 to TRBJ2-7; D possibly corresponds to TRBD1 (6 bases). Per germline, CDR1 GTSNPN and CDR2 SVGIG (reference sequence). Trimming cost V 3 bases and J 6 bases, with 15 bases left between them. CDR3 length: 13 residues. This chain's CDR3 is CAWSPGVWGEQYF. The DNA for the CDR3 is TGTGCCTGGAGCCCAGGGGTCTGGGGCGAGCAGTACTTC.

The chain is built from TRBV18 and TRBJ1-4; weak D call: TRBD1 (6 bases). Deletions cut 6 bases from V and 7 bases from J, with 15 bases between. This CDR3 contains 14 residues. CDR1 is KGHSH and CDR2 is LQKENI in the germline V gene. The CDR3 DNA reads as TGTGCCAGCTCCCCAGGGGCCCCCGGTGAAAAACTGTTTTTT. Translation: CASSPGAPGEKLFF.

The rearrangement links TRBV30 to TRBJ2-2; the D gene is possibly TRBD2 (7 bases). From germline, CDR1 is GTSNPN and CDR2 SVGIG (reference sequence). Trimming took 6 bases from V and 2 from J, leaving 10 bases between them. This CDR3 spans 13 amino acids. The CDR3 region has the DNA TGTGCCTGTTGGGGGGGCAACACCGGGGAGCTGTTTTTT. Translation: CACWGGNTGELFF. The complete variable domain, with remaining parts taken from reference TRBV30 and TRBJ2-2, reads SQTIHQWPATLVQPVGSPLSLECTVEGTSNPNLYWYRQAAGRGLQLLFYSVGIGQISSEVPQNLSASRPQDRQFILSSKKLLLSDSGFYLCACWGGNTGELFFGEGSRLTVL.

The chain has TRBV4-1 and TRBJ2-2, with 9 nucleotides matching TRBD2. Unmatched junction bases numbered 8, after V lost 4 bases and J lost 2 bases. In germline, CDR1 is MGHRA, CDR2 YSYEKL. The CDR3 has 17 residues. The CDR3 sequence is CASSPSVAGVNTGELFF. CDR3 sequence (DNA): TGCGCCAGCAGCCCGAGTGTAGCGGGAGTTAACACCGGGGAGCTGTTTTTT.

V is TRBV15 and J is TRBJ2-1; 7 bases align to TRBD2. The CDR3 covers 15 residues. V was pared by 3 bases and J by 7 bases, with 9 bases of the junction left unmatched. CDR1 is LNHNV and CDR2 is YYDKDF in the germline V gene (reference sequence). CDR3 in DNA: TGTGCCACCAGCAGTCGATCGGGACTAATGAATGAGCAGTTCTTC. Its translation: CATSSRSGLMNEQFF.

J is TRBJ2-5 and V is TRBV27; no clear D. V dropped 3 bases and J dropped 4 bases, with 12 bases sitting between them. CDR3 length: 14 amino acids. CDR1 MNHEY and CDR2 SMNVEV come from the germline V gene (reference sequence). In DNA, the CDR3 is TGTGCCAGCAGTTTTGACCCTGAAGGAGAGACCCAGTACTTC. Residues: CASSFDPEGETQYF.

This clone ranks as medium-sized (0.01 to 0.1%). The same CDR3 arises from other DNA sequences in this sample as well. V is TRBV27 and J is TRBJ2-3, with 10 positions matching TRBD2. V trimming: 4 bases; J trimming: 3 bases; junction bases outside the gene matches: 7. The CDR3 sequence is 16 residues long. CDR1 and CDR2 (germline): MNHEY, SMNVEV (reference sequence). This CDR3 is CASSSRLAGGTDTQYF. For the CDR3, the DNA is TGTGCCAGCAGTTCACGACTAGCGGGTGGGACAGATACGCAGTATTTT.